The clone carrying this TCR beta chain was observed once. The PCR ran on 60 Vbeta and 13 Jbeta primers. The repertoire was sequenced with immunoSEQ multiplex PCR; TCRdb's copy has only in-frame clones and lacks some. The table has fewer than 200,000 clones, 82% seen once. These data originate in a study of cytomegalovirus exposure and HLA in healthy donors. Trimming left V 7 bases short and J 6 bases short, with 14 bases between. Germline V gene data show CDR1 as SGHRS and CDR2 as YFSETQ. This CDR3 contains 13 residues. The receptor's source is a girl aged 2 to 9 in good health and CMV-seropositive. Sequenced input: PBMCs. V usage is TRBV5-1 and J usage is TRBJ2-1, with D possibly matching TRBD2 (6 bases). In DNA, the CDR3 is TGCGCCAGCTTTCGCGGGGTGGGCAATGAGCAGTTCTTC. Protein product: CASFRGVGNEQFF.